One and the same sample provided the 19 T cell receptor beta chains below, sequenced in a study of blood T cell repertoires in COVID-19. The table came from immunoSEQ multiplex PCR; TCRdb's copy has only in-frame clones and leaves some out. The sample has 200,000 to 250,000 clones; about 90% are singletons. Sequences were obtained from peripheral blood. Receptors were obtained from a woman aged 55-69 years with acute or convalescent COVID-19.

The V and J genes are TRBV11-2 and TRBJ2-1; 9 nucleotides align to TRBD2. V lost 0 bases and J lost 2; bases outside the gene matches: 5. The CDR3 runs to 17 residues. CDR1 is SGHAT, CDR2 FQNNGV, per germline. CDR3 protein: CASSLEPGGGAYNEQFF. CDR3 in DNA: TGTGCCAGCAGCTTAGAACCCGGCGGGGGGGCCTACAATGAGCAGTTCTTC. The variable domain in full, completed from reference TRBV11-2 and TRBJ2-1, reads EAGVAQSPRYKIIEKRQSVAFWCNPISGHATLYWYQQILGQGPKLLIQFQNNGVVDDSQLPKDRFSAERLKGVDSTLKIQPAKLEDSAVYLCASSLEPGGGAYNEQFFGPGTRLTVL.

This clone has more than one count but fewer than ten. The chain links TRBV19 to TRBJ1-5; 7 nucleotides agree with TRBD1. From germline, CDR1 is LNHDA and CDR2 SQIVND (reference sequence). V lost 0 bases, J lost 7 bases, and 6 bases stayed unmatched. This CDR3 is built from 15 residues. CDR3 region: CASSIEGGFRQPQHF. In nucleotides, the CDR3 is TGTGCCAGTAGTATAGAAGGGGGCTTTAGGCAGCCCCAGCATTTT.

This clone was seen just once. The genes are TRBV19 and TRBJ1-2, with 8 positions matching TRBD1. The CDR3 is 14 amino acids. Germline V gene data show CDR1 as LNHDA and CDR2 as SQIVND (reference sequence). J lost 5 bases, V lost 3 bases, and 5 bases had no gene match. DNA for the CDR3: TGTGCCAGTAGTATCTCGGACAGGGTATATGGCTACACCTTC. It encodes CASSISDRVYGYTF.

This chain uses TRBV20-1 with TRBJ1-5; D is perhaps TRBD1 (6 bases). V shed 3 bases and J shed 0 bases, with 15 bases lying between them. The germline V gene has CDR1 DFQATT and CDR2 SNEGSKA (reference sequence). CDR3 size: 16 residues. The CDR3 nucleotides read TGCAGTGCTAGTGAAGGGGGTCGTTCTAGCAATCAGCCCCAGCATTTT. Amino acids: CSASEGGRSSNQPQHF.

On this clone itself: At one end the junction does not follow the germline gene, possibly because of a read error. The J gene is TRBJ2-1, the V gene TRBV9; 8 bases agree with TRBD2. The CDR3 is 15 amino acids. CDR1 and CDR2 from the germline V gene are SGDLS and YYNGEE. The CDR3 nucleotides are TGTGCCAGCAGCCCAGCGGGAGTCTCATCGACAACAGAGGTCTTC. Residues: CASSPAGVSSTTEVF.

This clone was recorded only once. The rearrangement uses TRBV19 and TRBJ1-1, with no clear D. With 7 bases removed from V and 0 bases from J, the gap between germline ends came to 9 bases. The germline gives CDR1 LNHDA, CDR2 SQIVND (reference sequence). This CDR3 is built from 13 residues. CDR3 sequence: CASTKLVNTEAFF. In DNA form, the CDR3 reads TGTGCCAGTACCAAACTCGTGAACACTGAAGCTTTCTTT.

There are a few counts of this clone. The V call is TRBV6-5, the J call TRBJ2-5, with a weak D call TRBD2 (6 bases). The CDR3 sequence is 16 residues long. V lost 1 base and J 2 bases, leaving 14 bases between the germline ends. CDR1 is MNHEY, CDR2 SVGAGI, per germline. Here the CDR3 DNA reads TGTGCCAGCAGTTACTGGGTTAGCGGAAAGCAAGAGACCCAGTACTTC. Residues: CASSYWVSGKQETQYF.

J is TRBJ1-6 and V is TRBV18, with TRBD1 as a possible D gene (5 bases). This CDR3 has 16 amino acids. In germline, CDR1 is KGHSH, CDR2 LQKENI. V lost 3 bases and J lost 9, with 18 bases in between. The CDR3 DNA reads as TGTGCCAGCTCACCCCAACACTCGGGGGACGGTTCACCCCTCCACTTT. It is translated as CASSPQHSGDGSPLHF.

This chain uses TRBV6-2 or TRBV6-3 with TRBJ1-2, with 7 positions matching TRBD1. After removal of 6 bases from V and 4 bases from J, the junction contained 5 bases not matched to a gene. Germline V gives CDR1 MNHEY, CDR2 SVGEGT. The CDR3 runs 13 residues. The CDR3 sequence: CASSLDRAYGYTF. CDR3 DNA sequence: TGTGCCAGCAGCCTCGACAGGGCCTATGGCTACACCTTC.

The CDR3 loop is CASSSGTGVTEAFF. The CDR3 nucleotides are TGTGCCAGCAGCTCAGGGACAGGGGTGACTGAAGCTTTCTTT. The chain carries TRBV7-6 and TRBJ1-1, with 10 bases aligning to TRBD1. The CDR3 totals 14 residues. The J segment lost 5 bases and the V segment lost 4 bases, leaving 4 bases of the junction unmatched. Per the germline V gene, CDR1 is SGHVS and CDR2 is FNYEAQ.

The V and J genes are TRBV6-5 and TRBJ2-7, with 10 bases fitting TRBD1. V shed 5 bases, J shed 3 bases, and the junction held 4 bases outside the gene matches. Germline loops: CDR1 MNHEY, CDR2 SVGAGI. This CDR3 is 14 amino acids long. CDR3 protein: CASSMDRGDYEQYF. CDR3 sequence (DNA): TGTGCCAGCAGTATGGACAGGGGGGACTACGAGCAGTACTTC.

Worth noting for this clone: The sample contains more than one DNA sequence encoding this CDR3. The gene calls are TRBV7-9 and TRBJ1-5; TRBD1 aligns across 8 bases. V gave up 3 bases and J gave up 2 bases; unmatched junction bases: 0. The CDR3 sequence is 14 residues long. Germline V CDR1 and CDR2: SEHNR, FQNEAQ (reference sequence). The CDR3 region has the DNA TGTGCCAGCAGCTTGACAGGGGGCAATCAGCCCCAGCATTTT. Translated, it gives CASSLTGGNQPQHF.

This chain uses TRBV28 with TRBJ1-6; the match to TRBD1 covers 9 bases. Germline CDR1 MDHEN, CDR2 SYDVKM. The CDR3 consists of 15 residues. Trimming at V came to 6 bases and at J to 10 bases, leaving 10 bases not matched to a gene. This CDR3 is CASRYRGQQGSPLHF. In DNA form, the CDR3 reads TGTGCCAGCAGGTACAGGGGGCAACAAGGGTCACCCCTCCACTTT.

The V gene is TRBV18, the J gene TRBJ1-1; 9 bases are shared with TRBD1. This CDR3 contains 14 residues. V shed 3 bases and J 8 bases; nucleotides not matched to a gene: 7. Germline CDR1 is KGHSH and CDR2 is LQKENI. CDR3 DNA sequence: TGTGCCAGCTCACCTATCGGGGACAGGGCGGAAGCTTTCTTT. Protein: CASSPIGDRAEAFF.

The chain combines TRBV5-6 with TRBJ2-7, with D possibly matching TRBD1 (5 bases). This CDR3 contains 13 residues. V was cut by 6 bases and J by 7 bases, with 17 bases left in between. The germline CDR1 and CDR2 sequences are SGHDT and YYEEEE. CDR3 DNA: TGTGCCAGCACCTGGATAGGGGTGGGGGAGCAGTACTTC. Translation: CASTWIGVGEQYF.

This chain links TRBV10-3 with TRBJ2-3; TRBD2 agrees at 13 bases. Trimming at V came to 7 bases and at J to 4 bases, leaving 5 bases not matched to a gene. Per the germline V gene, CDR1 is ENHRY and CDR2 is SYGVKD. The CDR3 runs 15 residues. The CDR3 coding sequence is TGTGCCATCACAACTAGCGGGAGGGCCTCAGATACGCAGTATTTT. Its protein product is CAITTSGRASDTQYF.

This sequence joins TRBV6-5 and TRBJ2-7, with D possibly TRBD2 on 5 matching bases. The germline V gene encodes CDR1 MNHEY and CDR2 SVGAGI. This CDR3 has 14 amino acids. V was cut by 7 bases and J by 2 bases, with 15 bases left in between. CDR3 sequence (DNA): TGTGCCAGCACCCCCCGCGGGCCAACCTACGAGCAGTACTTC. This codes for CASTPRGPTYEQYF.

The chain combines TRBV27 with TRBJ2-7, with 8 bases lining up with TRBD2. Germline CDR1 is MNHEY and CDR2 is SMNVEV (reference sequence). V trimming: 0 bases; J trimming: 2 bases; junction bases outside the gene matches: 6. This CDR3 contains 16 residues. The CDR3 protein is CASSLSYNGRAYEQYF. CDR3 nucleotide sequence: TGTGCCAGCAGTTTATCGTATAACGGGAGGGCCTACGAGCAGTACTTC.

The CDR3 sequence is CASSVEPGYEQYF. In DNA, the CDR3 is TGTGCCAGCAGCGTAGAACCAGGTTACGAGCAGTACTTC. J is TRBJ2-7 and V is TRBV9, with no clear D. Trimming took off 0 bases at V and 4 bases at J, with 8 bases between the two ends. CDR3 length: 13 residues. Germline CDR1 SGDLS, CDR2 YYNGEE.